The clone carrying this T cell receptor (beta chain) has a handful of counts. Its specificity is not known. This record comes from a study of beta chain features in type 1 diabetes. This CDR3 has 14 amino acids. J lost 6 bases, V lost 3 bases, and 9 bases had no gene match. From germline, CDR1 is GTSNPN and CDR2 SVGIG (reference sequence). Reverse transcribing all isolated RNA meant expressed TCRB transcripts were sequenced. Measured with immunoSEQ multiplex PCR; TCRdb has only the in-frame clones, and not every one. The repertoire includes some 700,000 clones, 10% to 15% of them detected once, and approximately 0.022% sits in the top ten. Study-level results: Within each of all four CD4+ subsets, Type 1 diabetes patients had TCRB CDR3s that were moderately but significantly shorter. PCR might pick shorter templates more often, in the same way for patients and controls. A potential influence of HLA type upon TCRB rearrangement remained unresolved herein.

One heparinised blood draw averaging around 100 mL was given by each donor. A sort by CD45RO/CCR7/CD25/CD127/CD95/CD27 yielded CD4+ naive, central memory, regulatory and stem cell-like memory cells. The sample was naive CD4+ T cells from blood. This sequence originates from a man between 18 and 29 years old with type 1 diabetes. This chain connects TRBV30 to TRBJ1-2; 8 nucleotides match TRBD1. The CDR3 here is CAWSSSTGVHGYTF. The CDR3 DNA is TGTGCCTGGAGCTCCTCGACAGGGGTCCATGGCTACACCTTC.